The T cell receptor beta chain under discussion was sequenced for a study of identical twins. Notes on the study in general: Conclusions came from cross-sectional statistical analysis, not from following the same donors. A lower insertion count was a feature of abundant cord blood beta clonotypes, with no such feature in memory repertoires.

Unique molecular identifiers were in the cDNA, with template-switch universal primer binding. MiXCR was run by TCRdb on the 5' RACE reads, yielding one entry per CDR3 protein. The sample contains a few hundred thousand distinct CDR3 sequences, more than 9% of which appear only once. Germline lookup yields CDR1 SQVTM and CDR2 ANQGSEA. The CDR3 totals 13 residues. V lost 3 bases and J lost 3, with 9 bases in between. This clonotype was counted between two and nine times. Its antigen is unknown. Separately, the same data were catalogued under a study of yellow fever vaccine responses in identical twins. That investigation notes: Reportedly, the T cell response mounted by twins to vaccine seemed partly convergent, partly personalized.

The rearrangement uses TRBV29-1 and TRBJ2-1; D call uncertain. The TCR was taken from a woman aged 18-29 years in good health. The sample comprised PBMCs. The CDR3 loop is CSVDLRNYNEQFF. The CDR3 region has the DNA TGCAGCGTTGATCTTAGAAACTACAATGAGCAGTTCTTC.